The entry below gives a single T cell receptor (beta chain) sequence along with its context. Its specificity is unknown. This table comes from immunoSEQ multiplex PCR, and its TCRdb copy is limited to in-frame clones, with some not included. The sample has about 1.1 million clones; 60% to 85% are singletons. The record originates from a study of shared clonotypes between healthy human individuals. Regarding the study as a whole: Estimated richness was generally greater in naive than memory subsets.

With 4 bases clipped from V and 5 bases from J, the junction kept 9 bases outside the gene matches. The CDR3 is 16 residues long. The germline V gene has CDR1 SGDLS and CDR2 YYNGEE. The clonotype comes from a man between 18 and 29 years old in good health. Some clones in this sample may be carry-over from other donors' samples. Sequenced input: memory CD4+ T cells from PBMCs. Subset indicated: CD45RA-negative fraction. The V gene is TRBV9, the J gene TRBJ2-2, with 9 bases lining up with TRBD2. CDR3 loop: CASSSIAGVRTGELFF. CDR3 nucleotide sequence: TGTGCCAGCAGCAGCATAGCGGGAGTACGGACCGGGGAGCTGTTTTTT.